Shown below are 27 T cell receptor beta chains from a single sample sequenced in a study of OX40 agonist ivuxolimab in advanced cancers. The library relied on the immunoSEQ multiplex PCR assay. TCRdb retrieved this table from immuneACCESS and kept in-frame rearrangements only. Not all clones are present; in checked studies, unresolved V genes account for under half, and no reason is known for the remainder. The sample data list more than 65,000 clones, and 65% to 80% of these were observed just once. Approximately 2.3% of the sample comes from the top ten. The sequences come from CD4+ or CD8+ T cells sorted from blood, collected in a trial of the OX40 agonist ivuxolimab. The receptors shown here come from an adult with an advanced solid tumor such as melanoma, head and neck, liver or kidney cancer.

This clone appeared a single time. V is TRBV29-1 and J is TRBJ1-4, with D possibly being TRBD1 (6 bases). The CDR3 covers 13 residues. Germline loops: CDR1 SQVTM, CDR2 ANQGSEA. Deletions cut 8 bases from V and 9 bases from J, with 19 bases between. CDR3 region: CSFTPDSSQKLFF. The CDR3, as DNA: TGCAGCTTTACCCCGGACAGCTCGCAAAAACTGTTTTTT.

This clone was seen a few times. V gene TRBV5-4 combines with J gene TRBJ1-2; weak D call: TRBD1 (6 bases). Germline assignment: CDR1 SGHNT and CDR2 YYREEE (reference sequence). The CDR3 consists of 13 residues. Trimming took off 0 bases at V and 8 bases at J, with 11 bases between the two ends. The CDR3 sequence: CASSLGGGAGYTF. The DNA for the CDR3 is TGTGCCAGCAGCTTGGGTGGGGGCGCGGGCTACACCTTC.

The chain joins TRBV2 to TRBJ2-1; D may be TRBD1 (6 bases). The germline CDR1 and CDR2 sequences are SNHLY and FYNNEI. V gave up 6 bases and J gave up 9 bases, with 12 bases separating them. This CDR3 contains 12 residues. CDR3 region: CASRTQGSEQFF. The CDR3 DNA sequence: TGTGCCAGCAGGACCCAGGGGAGTGAGCAGTTCTTC.

The chain carries TRBV9 and TRBJ2-2, with D perhaps assigned TRBD1 or TRBD2 (5 bases each). Trimming left V 1 base short and J 7 bases short, with 17 bases between. Germline V CDR1 and CDR2: SGDLS, YYNGEE. The length of the CDR3 is 16 residues. The DNA of the CDR3 is TGTGCCAGCAGCGTAAGTTCCAGGGAGAGGGTCGGGGAGCTGTTTTTT. The encoded protein is CASSVSSRERVGELFF.

V gene TRBV1 combines with J gene TRBJ1-2. TRBV1 is a documented pseudogene. The length of the CDR3 is 15 residues. CDR3 DNA: TGCACCAGCAGCCAAAGGTTTCCTGCTAACTATGGCTACACCTTC. Amino acids: CTSSQRFPANYGYTF.

The rearrangement joins TRBV5-1 to TRBJ2-7, with unresolved D. The CDR3 totals 12 residues. The V and J ends lost 4 bases and 0 bases respectively, with 5 bases between them. Germline loops: CDR1 SGHRS, CDR2 YFSETQ. The CDR3 reads CASSPSSYEQYF. Written as DNA, the CDR3 is TGCGCCAGCAGCCCCAGCTCCTACGAGCAGTACTTC. The full variable domain, rest sourced from reference TRBV5-1 and TRBJ2-7, is KAGVTQTPRYLIKTRGQQVTLSCSPISGHRSVSWYQQTPGQGLQFLFEYFSETQRNKGNFPGRFSGRQFSNSRSEMNVSTLELGDSALYLCASSPSSYEQYFGPGTRLTVT.

The chain recombines TRBV7-8 with TRBJ1-1; D is unclear. The CDR3 is 15 residues long. Germline V gene sequence: CDR1 SGHVS, CDR2 FQNEAQ. Between the trimmed V and J ends, which lost 3 bases and 0 bases, there was a span of 11 bases. CDR3 loop: CASSFQRFMNTEAFF. The CDR3 region has the DNA TGTGCCAGCAGCTTTCAGCGTTTCATGAACACTGAAGCTTTCTTT. Based on the CDR3 plus reference TRBV7-8 and TRBJ1-1, the full variable domain is GAGVSQSPRYKVAKRGQDVALRCDPISGHVSLFWYQQALGQGPEFLTYFQNEAQLDKSGLPSDRFFAERPEGSVSTLKIQRTQQEDSAVYLCASSFQRFMNTEAFFGQGTRLTVV.

The chain joins TRBV6-1 to TRBJ2-5; TRBD2 aligns across 14 bases. V shed 3 bases and J 0 bases; nucleotides not matched to a gene: 6. Per germline, CDR1 MNHNS and CDR2 SASEGT. This CDR3 has 18 residues. DNA for the CDR3: TGTGCCAGCAGTGAGGGACTAGCGGGGGCGGGGTACCAAGAGACCCAGTACTTC. It is translated as CASSEGLAGAGYQETQYF.

This clone was seen only once. The chain couples TRBV7-9 to TRBJ2-1; a weak D match, TRBD1 (6 bases). The germline V gene encodes CDR1 SEHNR and CDR2 FQNEAQ (reference sequence). The CDR3 extends over 11 amino acids. Trimming took off 4 bases at V and 9 bases at J, with 7 bases between the two ends. Here the CDR3 reads CASSSGVEQFF. As DNA, the CDR3 is TGTGCCAGCAGCTCAGGGGTTGAGCAGTTCTTC.

J is TRBJ2-3 and V is TRBV5-1; D unresolved. The CDR3 runs to 16 residues. CDR1 and CDR2 from the germline V gene are SGHRS and YFSETQ. V lost 2 bases and J 0 bases, leaving 13 bases between the germline ends. The CDR3 here is CASSFHRAPSTDTQYF. The CDR3 bases are TGCGCCAGCAGCTTTCATCGGGCACCCAGCACAGATACGCAGTATTTT. The whole variable domain, remainder taken from reference TRBV5-1 and TRBJ2-3, is KAGVTQTPRYLIKTRGQQVTLSCSPISGHRSVSWYQQTPGQGLQFLFEYFSETQRNKGNFPGRFSGRQFSNSRSEMNVSTLELGDSALYLCASSFHRAPSTDTQYFGPGTRLTVL.

As for this clone: The junction shows a germline mismatch at one end, possibly a read error. The chain links TRBV7-7 to TRBJ2-7, with D perhaps TRBD2 (5 bases). CDR1 is SSHAT, CDR2 FNYEAQ, per germline (reference sequence). The CDR3 spans 16 residues. CDR3 residues: CASSPPRTRAPYEQYF. The CDR3 DNA is TGTGCTAGCAGCCCCCCCCGGACGAGGGCCCCCTACGAGCAGTACTTC.

The chain uses TRBV7-6 and TRBJ2-7; D ambiguous. Deletions cut 7 bases from V and 4 bases from J, with 14 bases between. Germline CDR1 SGHVS, CDR2 FNYEAQ. The CDR3 consists of 13 residues. CDR3 sequence reads: CASNHLPEYEQYF. The CDR3 DNA reads TGTGCCAGCAACCATTTGCCCGAATACGAGCAGTACTTC.

J is TRBJ2-2 and V is TRBV28; D is unclear. Trimming shortened V by 3 bases and J by 7 bases, and 9 bases separated the two germline ends. The germline CDR1 and CDR2 sequences are MDHEN and SYDVKM. This CDR3 has 13 amino acids. CDR3 bases: TGTGCCAGCAGTTTTAGTCTGGACGGGGAGCTGTTTTTT. It yields the protein CASSFSLDGELFF. The variable domain in full, completed from reference TRBV28 and TRBJ2-2, reads DVKVTQSSRYLVKRTGEKVFLECVQDMDHENMFWYRQDPGLGLRLIYFSYDVKMKEKGDIPEGYSVSREKKERFSLILESASTNQTSMYLCASSFSLDGELFFGEGSRLTVL.

CDR3 sequence: CASSGGSNEKLFF. The CDR3, as DNA: TGCGCCAGCTCAGGAGGATCTAATGAAAAACTGTTTTTT. The chain couples TRBV4-1 to TRBJ1-4; D is unresolved. The V end lost 8 bases, the J end lost 3 bases, and 10 bases lay between the germline ends. This CDR3 has 13 amino acids. Germline V lookup: CDR1 MGHRA, CDR2 YSYEKL.

The rearrangement uses TRBV5-8 and TRBJ2-5, with D hard to call. The CDR3 is made up of 14 amino acids. The V and J ends lost 6 bases and 5 bases respectively, with 17 bases between them. CDR1 is SGHTS, CDR2 YDEGEE, per germline. This chain's CDR3 is CASTRRLDRETQYF. The CDR3, as DNA: TGTGCCAGCACGCGACGGCTGGATCGGGAGACCCAGTACTTC. The full variable domain, with the rest looked up from reference TRBV5-8 and TRBJ2-5, is EAGVTQSPTHLIKTRGQQATLRCSPISGHTSVYWYQQALGLGLQFLLWYDEGEERNRGNFPPRFSGRQFPNYSSELNVNALELEDSALYLCASTRRLDRETQYFGPGTRLLVL.

The V and J genes are TRBV6-1 and TRBJ1-1; 7 nucleotides agree with TRBD1. The J segment lost 11 bases and the V segment lost 7 bases, leaving 10 bases of the junction unmatched. CDR3 length: 12 residues. CDR1 and CDR2 (germline): MNHNS, SASEGT. CDR3 DNA sequence: TGTGCCAGCACCTGGGAGGGGGCCGGGGCTTTCTTT. Protein product: CASTWEGAGAFF.

This clone has a handful of counts. The rearrangement uses TRBV2 and TRBJ2-7; D is perhaps TRBD2 (6 bases). Between the trimmed V and J ends, which lost 7 bases and 7 bases, there was a span of 20 bases. Germline CDR1 reads SNHLY; CDR2 reads FYNNEI. The CDR3 extends over 14 amino acids. CDR3 DNA: TGTGCCAGCACATCAGGTAGCGGAGGCAGGGAGCAGTACTTC. This codes for CASTSGSGGREQYF.

Worth noting for this clone: One end of the junction varies from germline; a read error may be responsible. This chain connects TRBV7-7 to TRBJ2-7; 8 bases are a match to TRBD1. The CDR3 spans 15 residues. Germline V gene data show CDR1 as SSHAT and CDR2 as FNYEAQ (reference sequence). As DNA, the CDR3 is TGTGCTAGCAGCTTAGGACAGGGAAGCTCCTACGAGCAGTACTTC. This codes for CASSLGQGSSYEQYF. Combining the CDR3 with reference TRBV7-7 and TRBJ2-7 gives the whole variable domain GAGVSQSPRYKVTKRGQDVTLRCDPISSHATLYWYQQALGQGPEFLTYFNYEAQPDKSGLPSDRFSAERPEGSISTLTIQRTEQRDSAMYRCASSLGQGSSYEQYFGPGTRLTVT.

This rearrangement joins TRBV5-1 to TRBJ2-2, with D unresolved. Germline V gene lookup returns CDR1 SGHRS and CDR2 YFSETQ. The CDR3 runs 14 residues. V was cut by 0 bases and J by 4 bases, with 7 bases left in between. This CDR3 reads CASSLGHSTGELFF. In DNA, the CDR3 is TGCGCCAGCAGCTTGGGACACAGCACCGGGGAGCTGTTTTTT. Combining the CDR3 with reference TRBV5-1 and TRBJ2-2 gives the whole variable domain KAGVTQTPRYLIKTRGQQVTLSCSPISGHRSVSWYQQTPGQGLQFLFEYFSETQRNKGNFPGRFSGRQFSNSRSEMNVSTLELGDSALYLCASSLGHSTGELFFGEGSRLTVL.

The chain is built from TRBV28 and TRBJ2-7; D gene uncertain. Trimming removed 5 bases at V and 1 base at J, with 21 bases between. The CDR3 loop spans 17 amino acids. The germline CDR1 and CDR2 sequences are MDHEN and SYDVKM. Here the CDR3 reads CASSPSLGSGPSYEQYF. Written as DNA, the CDR3 is TGTGCCAGCAGTCCGTCCTTGGGCAGTGGACCTTCCTACGAGCAGTACTTC.

This clone appeared once. This chain links TRBV19 with TRBJ2-7; 9 nucleotides agree with TRBD1. Trimming removed 5 bases from V and 0 bases from J; junction bases left unmatched: 5. The CDR3 contains 15 residues. CDR1 is LNHDA and CDR2 is SQIVND in the germline V gene (reference sequence). CDR3 DNA sequence: TGTGCCAGTAGTTTTAGGACAGGGGCCTCCTACGAGCAGTACTTC. This gives the protein CASSFRTGASYEQYF.

In this sample, this clone turned up once. This sequence joins TRBV5-1 and TRBJ1-1; D is ambiguous. The germline CDR1 and CDR2 sequences are SGHRS and YFSETQ. V was clipped by 2 bases and J by 4 bases, with 6 bases between them. The CDR3 is 12 residues long. CDR3 sequence reads: CASSFWGTEAFF. The DNA for the CDR3 is TGCGCCAGCAGCTTTTGGGGCACTGAAGCTTTCTTT.

This chain links TRBV28 with TRBJ2-5, with D possibly TRBD2 on 6 matching bases. Trimming removed 7 bases at V and 5 bases at J, with 29 bases between. Germline CDR1 reads MDHEN; CDR2 reads SYDVKM. This CDR3 has 18 amino acids. The CDR3 nucleotides read TGTGCCAGCAACACTGGGCCCGTTGGGAGGCCCTTCCAGGAGACCCAGTACTTC. Its translation: CASNTGPVGRPFQETQYF. Filled out from reference TRBV28 and TRBJ2-5, the complete variable domain reads DVKVTQSSRYLVKRTGEKVFLECVQDMDHENMFWYRQDPGLGLRLIYFSYDVKMKEKGDIPEGYSVSREKKERFSLILESASTNQTSMYLCASNTGPVGRPFQETQYFGPGTRLLVL.

This clone was detected only once. The V and J genes are TRBV10-3 and TRBJ2-1; 9 bases are shared with TRBD2. CDR3 length: 15 amino acids. The germline V gene has CDR1 ENHRY and CDR2 SYGVKD. With 4 bases clipped from V and 3 bases from J, the junction kept 4 bases outside the gene matches. The CDR3 DNA sequence: TGTGCCATCAGTGGGATAGCGGGGGACTACAATGAGCAGTTCTTC. It is translated as CAISGIAGDYNEQFF.

This clone was counted between two and nine times. The J gene is TRBJ1-1, the V gene TRBV18; no clear D gene. The V gene's germline CDR1 is KGHSH and CDR2 LQKENI. Trimming removed 6 bases at V and 1 base at J, with 15 bases between. The CDR3 is made up of 15 amino acids. CDR3 in amino acids: CASSLDLGRNTEAFF. The CDR3 nucleotides are TGTGCCAGCTCCCTTGACTTGGGCAGGAACACTGAAGCTTTCTTT.

This clone was seen only a few times. The CDR3 loop reads CASSIGPANYEQYF. The CDR3 nucleotides are TGTGCCAGTAGTATAGGCCCGGCAAACTACGAGCAGTACTTC. The rearrangement uses TRBV19 and TRBJ2-7, with D uncertain. Trimming removed 1 base from V and 3 bases from J, with 10 bases in between. The CDR3 has 14 amino acids. The V gene's germline CDR1 is LNHDA and CDR2 SQIVND (reference sequence).

The chain is built from TRBV6-1 and TRBJ1-2, with D possibly being TRBD1 (6 bases). Trimming shortened V by 6 bases and J by 2 bases, and 10 bases separated the two germline ends. The CDR3 loop spans 13 amino acids. In germline, CDR1 is MNHNS, CDR2 SASEGT. The chain's CDR3 is CASRLGANYGYTF. In DNA, the CDR3 is TGTGCCAGCAGGTTGGGGGCCAACTATGGCTACACCTTC.